A single sample is the source of the 12 T cell receptor beta chains below, sequenced in a study of T cells expressing NK-cell markers. TCRdb processed the 5' RACE reads again and assigns one entry to each CDR3 protein, with no DNA. Its listing shows about 160,000 distinct CDR3 sequences. The sequenced sample was blood T cells: a sorted CD56 or NKG2C T cell subset, CD4+ or CD8+ T cells, or bulk PBMC T cells (not recorded which). The receptors come from a man aged 18-75 years in good health.

V and J are TRBV20-1 and TRBJ2-3. Germline V gene sequence: CDR1 DFQATT, CDR2 SNEGSKA (reference sequence). This CDR3 spans 17 amino acids. This CDR3 is CSAPRGTAMVAADTQYF.

The chain has TRBV27 and TRBJ2-2; TCRdb calls TRBD1, which cannot be checked without DNA. From germline, CDR1 is MNHEY and CDR2 SMNVEV (reference sequence). The CDR3 has 16 amino acids. The CDR3 protein is CASHPVGEVLPGELFF.

The rearrangement uses TRBV14 and TRBJ1-6. Per the germline V gene, CDR1 is SGHDN and CDR2 is FVKESK. The CDR3 covers 13 residues. This CDR3 is CASSQGLNSPLHF.

The chain recombines TRBV5-4 with TRBJ2-2; TCRdb names TRBD2, which stays unverified in the absence of DNA. This CDR3 is 15 amino acids long. From germline, CDR1 is SGHNT and CDR2 YYREEE (reference sequence). The CDR3 here is CATSVGASGTGELFF.

V and J are TRBV20-1 and TRBJ2-1; as DNA is missing, the TRBD2 call by TCRdb cannot be tested. Germline V gene data show CDR1 as DFQATT and CDR2 as SNEGSKA (reference sequence). This CDR3 region has 18 residues. CDR3 in amino acids: CSALGLAGALSSYNEQFF.

The chain combines TRBV12-5 with TRBJ2-1; TCRdb calls TRBD1, which cannot be checked without DNA. CDR1 is LGHNT and CDR2 is FRNRAP in the germline V gene. This CDR3 has 14 residues. Here the CDR3 reads CASGPGSGRNEQFF.

The chain employs TRBV6-2 or TRBV6-3 and TRBJ2-7; there is no DNA to check the TCRdb D call of TRBD2. Germline lookup yields CDR1 MNHEY and CDR2 SVGEGT. The CDR3 contains 16 residues. CDR3 sequence: CASSPGTSGVTYEQYF.

The chain recombines TRBV3-1 with TRBJ1-3. Looked up from germline, CDR1 is LGHDT and CDR2 is YNNKEL (reference sequence). The CDR3 has 16 residues. The CDR3 loop reads CASSSALRGSGNTIYF.

The V gene is TRBV7-2, the J gene TRBJ1-3. Germline CDR1 reads SGHTA; CDR2 reads FQGNSA. There are 15 residues in the CDR3. CDR3 residues: CASSLDLSSGNTIYF.

The V and J genes are TRBV6-6 and TRBJ2-2; TCRdb's D call of TRBD1 is untestable without DNA. Germline CDR1 is MNHNY and CDR2 is SVGAGI (reference sequence). The CDR3 loop spans 13 amino acids. The CDR3 loop reads CASSRRATGELFF.

Here the CDR3 reads CASSRNVLGYISYNEQFF. The chain is built from TRBV3-1 and TRBJ2-1. This CDR3 comprises 18 residues. The germline gives CDR1 LGHDT, CDR2 YNNKEL (reference sequence).

The chain links TRBV21-1 to TRBJ1-6; TCRdb's assignment of TRBD1 cannot be checked, as there is no DNA. TRBV21-1 is reported as a pseudogene. This CDR3 has 17 amino acids. The CDR3 loop is CASSKRGPGGYNSPLHF.